The 7 T cell receptor beta chains reported below all come from one sample, sequenced in a study of beta chain features in type 1 diabetes. Study-wide results and caveats: Shorter TCRB CDR3s, moderately but significantly so, were found in Type 1 diabetes patients in all four CD4+ subsets.

Their antigens are not known. Of the isolated RNA, all was reverse transcribed, and so the sequenced material was expressed TCRB transcripts. Some clones are missing from TCRdb's copy, which holds only in-frame ones; the method was immunoSEQ multiplex PCR. The profile shows roughly 160,000 clones, roughly 8% of them singletons. Input material: central memory CD4+ T cells from blood. These TCRs come from a young woman with type 1 diabetes.

This clone showed up just a few times. This chain joins TRBV18 and TRBJ1-1; D is unclear. The germline V and J ends were trimmed by 3 bases and 2 bases, with 13 bases remaining between them. This CDR3 comprises 15 residues. CDR1 and CDR2 from the germline V gene are KGHSH and LQKENI. The CDR3 is CASSPRLGENTEAFF. The CDR3 DNA sequence: TGTGCCAGCTCACCTCGTCTCGGGGAAAACACTGAAGCTTTCTTT.

The V gene is TRBV28, the J gene TRBJ1-2; D uncertain. Trimming pared 2 bases from V and 1 base from J, leaving 8 bases between. The CDR3 contains 14 residues. Germline loops: CDR1 MDHEN, CDR2 SYDVKM. The CDR3 DNA is TGTGCCAGCAGTTTAACACAAAGTAACTATGGCTACACCTTC. This translates into CASSLTQSNYGYTF.

A remark on this clone: Other DNA variants within this sample encode the same CDR3. The V call is TRBV5-1, the J call TRBJ2-3; D possibly corresponds to TRBD2 (6 bases). This CDR3 region has 14 residues. Germline V CDR1 and CDR2: SGHRS, YFSETQ. V was clipped by 2 bases and J by 0 bases, with 7 bases between them. CDR3 coding DNA: TGCGCCAGCAGCTTCGGGGGTAGCACAGATACGCAGTATTTT. Amino acids: CASSFGGSTDTQYF.

This clone was observed a handful of times. The chain has TRBV4-3 and TRBJ1-4; tentatively, D is TRBD1 (6 bases). V gave up 2 bases and J gave up 8 bases, with 6 bases separating them. The germline CDR1 and CDR2 sequences are LGHNA and YSLEER. The CDR3 runs to 12 residues. CDR3 nucleotides: TGCGCCAGCAGCCAACAGGGGGAAAAACTGTTTTTT. It encodes CASSQQGEKLFF.

This chain connects TRBV10-2 to TRBJ2-7; possible D gene TRBD2, 6 bases. The CDR3 has 14 residues. Trimming stripped 6 bases from V and 3 bases from J, with 15 bases between. Per the germline V gene, CDR1 is WSHSY and CDR2 is SAAADI. CDR3 protein: CASRGGPGSYEQYF. Here the CDR3 DNA reads TGCGCCAGCAGGGGGGGACCAGGGAGCTACGAGCAGTACTTC.

V is TRBV6-4 and J is TRBJ2-3, with D uncertain. The CDR3 has 13 residues. CDR1 and CDR2 from the germline V gene are MRHNA and SNTAGT. V dropped 2 bases and J dropped 3 bases, with 6 bases sitting between them. The chain's CDR3 is CASSDQHTDTQYF. The CDR3, as DNA: TGTGCCAGCAGTGACCAACATACAGATACGCAGTATTTT.

The table lists this clone with a few counts. The chain carries TRBV5-4 and TRBJ1-1, with a weak D call TRBD1 (5 bases). CDR1 SGHNT and CDR2 YYREEE come from the germline V gene (reference sequence). Between the trimmed V and J ends, which lost 1 base and 0 bases, there was a span of 7 bases. CDR3 length equals 14 residues. The CDR3 is CASSLRQMNTEAFF. The CDR3 bases are TGTGCCAGCAGCTTGAGACAGATGAACACTGAAGCTTTCTTT.